These T cell receptor beta chains were read from a single sample in a study of cytomegalovirus exposure and HLA in healthy donors. Here immunoSEQ multiplex PCR was the method, and the copy in TCRdb shows in-frame clones only, minus some. The sample consists of about 120,000 clones, over 65% of them appearing once. The sequenced sample was PBMCs. The receptors derive from a woman between 18 and 30 years old in good health and CMV-seronegative. Both conserved end residues are part of each CDR3. A D gene is named only where the DNA matches it firmly. Size is stated for part of the rows, as once, few or many counts, or as a class when the clone is expanded.

d_call clone_size j_call v_call cdr3_aa cdr3_nt
TRBD1 . TRBJ1-5 TRBV5-6 CASSLGQGPNQPQHF TGTGCCAGCAGCTTGGGACAGGGCCCCAATCAGCCCCAGCATTTT
. . TRBJ1-1 TRBV5-5 CASSLASPSAEAFF TGTGCCAGCAGCTTGGCGAGTCCCTCGGCTGAAGCTTTCTTT
TRBD1 . TRBJ2-7 TRBV19 CASSIDQGAYEQYF TGTGCCAGTAGTATAGATCAGGGGGCCTACGAGCAGTACTTC
TRBD1 . TRBJ2-2 TRBV29-1 CSVARGSGELFF TGCAGCGTTGCCAGGGGGTCCGGGGAGCTGTTTTTT
TRBD2 . TRBJ2-1 TRBV18 CASSGSGRALNEQFF TGTGCCAGCTCAGGTAGCGGGAGGGCCCTCAATGAGCAGTTCTTC
. few TRBJ1-2 TRBV4-1 CASSQDLSQTGGYTF TGCGCCAGCAGCCAAGATTTGTCCCAAACGGGGGGCTACACCTTC
TRBD1 . TRBJ2-7 TRBV6-6 CASSPGQDYEQYF TGTGCCAGCAGTCCCGGACAGGATTACGAGCAGTACTTC
. . TRBJ2-5 TRBV19 CASSSRGLDRGETQYF TGTGCCAGTAGTAGCCGGGGCCTGGATCGGGGGGAGACCCAGTACTTC
TRBD1 . TRBJ1-5 TRBV7-2 CASSSRTGNNQPQHF TGTGCCAGCAGCTCCCGGACAGGGAACAATCAGCCCCAGCATTTT
TRBD2 . TRBJ2-5 TRBV11-3 CASSPPGGVETQYF TGTGCCAGCAGCCCACCGGGAGGGGTTGAGACCCAGTACTTC
. . TRBJ1-2 TRBV5-1 CASSLGTDFGTGYTF TGCGCCAGCAGCTTGGGGACAGACTTCGGGACGGGCTACACCTTC
. once TRBJ2-5 TRBV28 CASREPGSKETQYF TGTGCCAGCAGAGAACCAGGGTCCAAAGAGACCCAGTACTTC
TRBD2 . TRBJ2-1 TRBV28 CASSLPGTSVYNEQFF TGTGCCAGCAGTTTACCCGGGACTAGCGTCTACAATGAGCAGTTCTTC
. . TRBJ1-6 TRBV27 CASSLIGGAYNSPLHF TGTGCCAGCAGTTTGATAGGGGGTGCCTATAATTCACCCCTCCACTTT
. . TRBJ1-3 TRBV28 CASRRGTVSGNTIYF TGTGCCAGCAGGCGGGGGACCGTCTCTGGAAACACCATATATTTT
. once TRBJ1-1 TRBV11-2 CASSIEQGMNTEAFF TGTGCCAGCAGCATTGAACAGGGAATGAACACTGAAGCTTTCTTT
TRBD1 . TRBJ1-2 TRBV7-6 CASSTGQMGYTF TGTGCCAGCAGTACGGGACAGATGGGCTACACCTTC
. . TRBJ1-5 TRBV7-7 CASSLRRDKYSNQPQHF TGTGCCAGCAGCTTACGTCGGGACAAATATAGCAATCAGCCCCAGCATTTT
. . TRBJ2-7 TRBV19 CATFDNLYEQYF TGTGCCACCTTCGACAATCTCTACGAGCAGTACTTC
. . TRBJ1-1 TRBV7-8 CASSLRRGGNTEAFF TGTGCCAGCAGCTTAAGGAGGGGAGGAAACACTGAAGCTTTCTTT
TRBD1 few TRBJ1-6 TRBV6-4 CASSVRQGDSPLHF TGTGCCAGCAGTGTCAGACAGGGGGACTCACCCCTCCACTTT
. . TRBJ2-3 TRBV4-1 CASSHAADSDTQYF TGCGCCAGCAGCCACGCAGCGGATTCAGATACGCAGTATTTT
. . TRBJ1-1 TRBV5-1 CASSLRGGTEAFF TGCGCCAGCAGCCTACGGGGGGGCACTGAAGCTTTCTTT
TRBD2 . TRBJ2-1 TRBV5-1 CASSSGGGTSHEQFF TGCGCCAGCAGCTCTGGGGGCGGGACTAGCCATGAGCAGTTCTTC
. . TRBJ2-7 TRBV5-1 CASSLASVGVEQYF TGCGCCAGCAGCTTGGCCTCAGTAGGGGTCGAGCAGTACTTC
TRBD2 . TRBJ2-1 TRBV5-1 CASGTSSNEQFF TGCGCCAGCGGGACTAGCAGCAATGAGCAGTTCTTC
. . TRBJ1-3 TRBV30 CAWSATRTRHSGNTIYF TGTGCCTGGAGTGCGACTCGGACACGCCACTCTGGAAACACCATATATTTT
. . TRBJ2-3 TRBV2 CASKTPSRDTQYF TGTGCCAGCAAGACGCCAAGCAGGGATACGCAGTATTTT
TRBD2 . TRBJ2-3 TRBV5-1 CASCIAGGYDTQYF TGCGCCAGCTGCATAGCGGGAGGATATGATACGCAGTATTTT
TRBD1 . TRBJ1-5 TRBV9 CASSIGQGHQPQHF TGTGCCAGCAGCATTGGACAGGGGCATCAGCCCCAGCATTTT
TRBD1 . TRBJ2-3 TRBV6-4 CASSGQGTGADTQYF TGTGCCAGCAGTGGTCAGGGGACAGGCGCAGATACGCAGTATTTT
. . TRBJ2-7 TRBV15 CATSRDMRITEQDYEQYF TGTGCCACCAGCAGAGATATGCGAATTACCGAGCAAGATTACGAGCAGTACTTC
TRBD1 once TRBJ2-1 TRBV6-1 CASSAEGQGARNEQFF TGTGCCAGCAGTGCGGAGGGACAGGGGGCGAGGAATGAGCAGTTCTTC
TRBD1 . TRBJ1-5 TRBV27 CASSMGQGTSNQPQHF TGTGCCAGCAGTATGGGACAGGGAACGAGCAATCAGCCCCAGCATTTT
. . TRBJ1-5 TRBV6-1 CASSVRTAYNYQPQHF TGTGCCAGCAGTGTCCGGACAGCATATAATTATCAGCCCCAGCATTTT
. . TRBJ1-5 TRBV5-8 CASSLVQDQPQHF TGTGCCAGCAGCTTGGTACAGGATCAGCCCCAGCATTTT
TRBD2 . TRBJ2-3 TRBV27 CASSPGGPSTDTQYF TGTGCCAGCAGTCCGGGGGGGCCGAGCACAGATACGCAGTATTTT
. . TRBJ2-3 TRBV28 CASSLYYTDTQYF TGTGCCAGCAGTTTATATTACACAGATACGCAGTATTTT
. . TRBJ2-3 TRBV29-1 CSVGETGTDTQYF TGCAGCGTTGGGGAGACCGGCACAGATACGCAGTATTTT
. . TRBJ1-5 TRBV19 CASSIASRDWGNQPQHF TGTGCCAGTAGTATAGCATCTCGGGACTGGGGGAATCAGCCCCAGCATTTT
TRBD1 . TRBJ2-1 TRBV18 CASSLDRGSNEQFF TGTGCCAGCTCACTTGACAGGGGAAGCAATGAGCAGTTCTTC
. . TRBJ2-5 TRBV14 CASSHLEEGQETQYF TGTGCCAGCAGCCATCTCGAGGAGGGACAAGAGACCCAGTACTTC
. . TRBJ1-2 TRBV29-1 CSAPRGVGGYTF TGCAGCGCCCCCAGGGGCGTCGGTGGCTACACCTTC
TRBD1 . TRBJ2-7 TRBV29-1 CSVEVTGPSYEQYF TGCAGCGTTGAAGTGACAGGGCCTTCCTACGAGCAGTACTTC